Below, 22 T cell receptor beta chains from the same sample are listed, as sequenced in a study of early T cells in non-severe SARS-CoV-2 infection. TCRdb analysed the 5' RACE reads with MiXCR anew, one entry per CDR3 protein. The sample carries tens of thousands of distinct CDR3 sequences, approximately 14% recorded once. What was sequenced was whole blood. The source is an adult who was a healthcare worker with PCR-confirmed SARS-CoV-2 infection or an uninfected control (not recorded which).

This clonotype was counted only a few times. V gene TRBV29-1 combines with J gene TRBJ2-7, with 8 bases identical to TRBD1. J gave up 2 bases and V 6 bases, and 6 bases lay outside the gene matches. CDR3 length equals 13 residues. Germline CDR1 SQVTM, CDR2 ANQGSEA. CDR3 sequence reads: CSVGTGLTYEQYF. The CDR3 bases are TGCAGCGTGGGGACAGGACTCACCTACGAGCAGTACTTC.

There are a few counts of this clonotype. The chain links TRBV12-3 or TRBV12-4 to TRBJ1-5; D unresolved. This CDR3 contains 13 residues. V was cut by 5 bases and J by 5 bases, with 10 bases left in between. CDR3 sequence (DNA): TGTGCCAGCAGTAGTTACGGCGATCAGCCCCAGCATTTT. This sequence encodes CASSSYGDQPQHF.

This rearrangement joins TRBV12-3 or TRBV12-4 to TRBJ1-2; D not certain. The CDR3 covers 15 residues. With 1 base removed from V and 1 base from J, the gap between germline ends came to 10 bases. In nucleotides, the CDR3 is TGTGCCAGCAGTTTAGATGGGCAACATAACTATGGCTACACCTTC. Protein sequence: CASSLDGQHNYGYTF.

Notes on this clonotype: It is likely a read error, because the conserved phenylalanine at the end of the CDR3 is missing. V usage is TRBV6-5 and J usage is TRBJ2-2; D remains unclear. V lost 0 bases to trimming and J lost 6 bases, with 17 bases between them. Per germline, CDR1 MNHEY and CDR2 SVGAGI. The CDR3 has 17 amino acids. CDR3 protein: CASSYSIVGVSSGELFS. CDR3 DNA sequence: TGTGCCAGCAGTTACTCGATAGTTGGGGTGTCTTCCGGGGAGCTGTTTTCT.

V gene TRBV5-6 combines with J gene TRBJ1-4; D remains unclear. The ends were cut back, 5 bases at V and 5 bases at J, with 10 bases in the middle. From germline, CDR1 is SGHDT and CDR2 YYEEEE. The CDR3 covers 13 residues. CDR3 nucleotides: TGTGCCAGCAGTAGGGTCGGAAATGAAAAACTGTTTTTT. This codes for CASSRVGNEKLFF.

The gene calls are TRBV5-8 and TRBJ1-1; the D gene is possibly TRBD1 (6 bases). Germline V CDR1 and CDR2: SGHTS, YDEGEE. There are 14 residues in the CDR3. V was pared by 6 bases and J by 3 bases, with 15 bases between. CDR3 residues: CASTQGPAYTEAFF. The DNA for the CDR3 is TGTGCCAGCACCCAGGGGCCCGCCTACACTGAAGCTTTCTTT.

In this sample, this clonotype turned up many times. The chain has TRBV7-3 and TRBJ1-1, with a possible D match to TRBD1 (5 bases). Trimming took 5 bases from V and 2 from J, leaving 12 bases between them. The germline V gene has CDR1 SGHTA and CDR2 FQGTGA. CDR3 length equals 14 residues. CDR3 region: CASSKGNSNTEAFF. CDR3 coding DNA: TGTGCCAGCAGCAAGGGGAACAGTAACACTGAAGCTTTCTTT.

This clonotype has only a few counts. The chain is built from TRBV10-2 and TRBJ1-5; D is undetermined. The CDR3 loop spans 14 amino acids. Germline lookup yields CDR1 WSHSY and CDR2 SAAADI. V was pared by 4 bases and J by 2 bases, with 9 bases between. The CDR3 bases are TGCGCCAGCAGTGGCGGGAGGGGCAATCAGCCCCAGCATTTT. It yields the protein CASSGGRGNQPQHF.

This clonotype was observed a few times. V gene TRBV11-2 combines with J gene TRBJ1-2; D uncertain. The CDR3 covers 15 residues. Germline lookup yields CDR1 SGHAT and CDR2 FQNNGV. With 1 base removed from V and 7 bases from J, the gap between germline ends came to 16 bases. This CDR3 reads CASSLGRAELGGYTF. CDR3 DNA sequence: TGTGCCAGCAGCTTAGGACGAGCGGAACTAGGTGGCTACACCTTC.

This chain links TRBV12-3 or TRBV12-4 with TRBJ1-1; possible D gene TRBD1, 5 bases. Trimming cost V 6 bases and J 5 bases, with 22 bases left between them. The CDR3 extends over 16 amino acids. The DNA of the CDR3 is TGTGCCAGCAGCCGGGGGGAGGGCGCGGTGACTACTGAAGCTTTCTTT. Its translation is CASSRGEGAVTTEAFF.

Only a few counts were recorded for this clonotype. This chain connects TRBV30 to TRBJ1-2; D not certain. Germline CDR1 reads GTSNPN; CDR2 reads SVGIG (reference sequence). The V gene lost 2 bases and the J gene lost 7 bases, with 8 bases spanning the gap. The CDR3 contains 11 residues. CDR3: CAWSYWGGYTF. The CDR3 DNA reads TGTGCCTGGAGTTACTGGGGTGGCTACACCTTC.

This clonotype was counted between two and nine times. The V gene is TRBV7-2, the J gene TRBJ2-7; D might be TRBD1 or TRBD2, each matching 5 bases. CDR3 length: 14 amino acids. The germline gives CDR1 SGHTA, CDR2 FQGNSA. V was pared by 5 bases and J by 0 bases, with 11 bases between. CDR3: CASSQTGASYEQYF. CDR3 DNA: TGTGCCAGCAGCCAAACCGGGGCCTCCTACGAGCAGTACTTC.

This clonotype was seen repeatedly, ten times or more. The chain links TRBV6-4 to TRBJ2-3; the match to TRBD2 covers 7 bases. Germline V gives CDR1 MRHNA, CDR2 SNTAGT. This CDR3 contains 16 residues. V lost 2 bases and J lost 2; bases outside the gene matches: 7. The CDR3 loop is CASSDSSSGPTDTQYF. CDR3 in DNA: TGTGCCAGCAGTGACAGTTCTAGCGGACCCACAGATACGCAGTATTTT.

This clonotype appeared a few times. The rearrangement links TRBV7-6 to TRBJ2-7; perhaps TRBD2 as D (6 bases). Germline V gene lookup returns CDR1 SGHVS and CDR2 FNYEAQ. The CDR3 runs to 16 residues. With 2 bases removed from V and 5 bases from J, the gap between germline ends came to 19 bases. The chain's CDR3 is CASSLSLGLQNHEQYF. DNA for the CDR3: TGTGCCAGCAGCTTATCTCTGGGACTCCAAAACCACGAGCAGTACTTC.

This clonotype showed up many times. The DNA for the CDR3 is TGTGCCATCAGTACCCCGACAAAGGCGGACGGCTACACCTTC. Translation: CAISTPTKADGYTF. V gene TRBV10-3 combines with J gene TRBJ1-2; no clear D gene. Germline V lookup: CDR1 ENHRY, CDR2 SYGVKD. Trimming took off 5 bases at V and 8 bases at J, with 18 bases between the two ends. The CDR3 is made up of 14 amino acids.

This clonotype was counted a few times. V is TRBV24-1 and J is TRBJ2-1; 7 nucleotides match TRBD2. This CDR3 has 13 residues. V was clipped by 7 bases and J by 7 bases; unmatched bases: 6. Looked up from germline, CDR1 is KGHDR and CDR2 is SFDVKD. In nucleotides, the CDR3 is TGTGCCACCAGGATAGCGGGTGGGAATGAGCAGTTCTTC. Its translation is CATRIAGGNEQFF.

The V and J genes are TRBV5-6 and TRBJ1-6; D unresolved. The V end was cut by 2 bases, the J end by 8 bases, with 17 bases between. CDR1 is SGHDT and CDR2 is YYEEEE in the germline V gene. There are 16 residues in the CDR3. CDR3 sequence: CASSFEYRRRDSPLHF. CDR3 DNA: TGTGCCAGCAGCTTCGAATACCGTCGTCGGGATTCACCCCTCCACTTT.

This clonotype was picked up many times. CDR3 nucleotide sequence: TGTGCCAGCAGCTCCAGGACAGGGTCCAATGAGCAGTTCTTC. Translating gives CASSSRTGSNEQFF. The V and J genes are TRBV7-9 and TRBJ2-1, with 8 bases identical to TRBD1. Germline V CDR1 and CDR2: SEHNR, FQNEAQ (reference sequence). CDR3 length equals 14 residues. The ends lost 4 bases at V and 6 bases at J; junction bases unmatched: 5.

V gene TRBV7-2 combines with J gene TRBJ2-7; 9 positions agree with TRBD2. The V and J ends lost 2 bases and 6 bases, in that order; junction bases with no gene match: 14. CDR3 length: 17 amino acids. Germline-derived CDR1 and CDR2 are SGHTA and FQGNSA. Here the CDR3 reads CASSLTASRSGGREQYF. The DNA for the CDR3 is TGTGCCAGCAGCTTAACCGCCTCGAGGAGCGGGGGGCGCGAGCAGTACTTC.

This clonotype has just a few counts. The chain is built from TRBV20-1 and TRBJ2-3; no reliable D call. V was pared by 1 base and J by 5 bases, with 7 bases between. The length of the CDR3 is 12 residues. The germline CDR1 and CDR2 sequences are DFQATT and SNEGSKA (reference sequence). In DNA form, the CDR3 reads TGCAGTGCTAGAGGCGAAAGAGATACGCAGTATTTT. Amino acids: CSARGERDTQYF.

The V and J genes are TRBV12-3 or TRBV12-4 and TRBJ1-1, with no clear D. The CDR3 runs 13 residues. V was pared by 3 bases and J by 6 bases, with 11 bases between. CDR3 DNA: TGTGCCAGCAGTTTTCCAACAATTTCTGAAGCTTTCTTT. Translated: CASSFPTISEAFF.

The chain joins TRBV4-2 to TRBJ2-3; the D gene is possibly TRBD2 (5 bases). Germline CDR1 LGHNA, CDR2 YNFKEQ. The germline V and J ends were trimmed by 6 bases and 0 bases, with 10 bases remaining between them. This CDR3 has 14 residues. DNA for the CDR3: TGTGCCAGCAGTGAGGCGGGCAGCACAGATACGCAGTATTTT. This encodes CASSEAGSTDTQYF.